Listed below are T cell receptor beta chains from one sample, sequenced in a study of blood T cell repertoires in COVID-19. Produced via immunoSEQ multiplex PCR; TCRdb's table is partial and in-frame only. Among about 210,000 clones listed, roughly 88% were seen once. The material sequenced was peripheral blood. These TCRs come from a man aged 40-55 years who had recovered from COVID-19. Both conserved end residues are part of each CDR3. D genes are given only for firm matches. Not every row has a clone size; where given, it reads once, few, many or a size class.

DNA: TGCGCCAGCAGCTTTAGTACTTCCTCTGGAAACACCATATATTTT
CDR3: CASSFSTSSGNTIYF
D: .
size: .
J: TRBJ1-3
V: TRBV5-1

DNA: TGTGCCAGCAGCCAAGACAGGGTTCGTCTTAATTCACCCCTCCACTTT
CDR3: CASSQDRVRLNSPLHF
D: .
size: .
J: TRBJ1-6
V: TRBV14

DNA: TGTGCCAGCAGCCATGACAGGGGGGCGGACTATGGCTACACCTTC
CDR3: CASSHDRGADYGYTF
D: TRBD1
size: .
J: TRBJ1-2
V: TRBV3-1/TRBV3-2

DNA: TGTGCCAGCAGTTCCGAGGTTCGGACAGGGGGCTACGAGCAGTACTTC
CDR3: CASSSEVRTGGYEQYF
D: TRBD1
size: .
J: TRBJ2-7
V: TRBV27

DNA: TGTGCCAGTAGTATTCCGGACAGGGGGCGTCCATCTGGGGCCAACGTCCTGACTTTC
CDR3: CASSIPDRGRPSGANVLTF
D: TRBD1
size: .
J: TRBJ2-6
V: TRBV19

DNA: TGTGCCAGCAGCTCCCCCGGGACAGGCAAATACGAGCAGTACTTC
CDR3: CASSSPGTGKYEQYF
D: TRBD1
size: .
J: TRBJ2-7
V: TRBV13

DNA: TGTGCCACCAGTGATACCGGGACTAGCAATGAGCAGTTCTTC
CDR3: CATSDTGTSNEQFF
D: TRBD2
size: .
J: TRBJ2-1
V: TRBV24-1

DNA: TGTGCCAGCAGCTTAGTGTCGGTAGGCAGGGAGTATTTT
CDR3: CASSLVSVGREYF
D: .
size: many
J: TRBJ2-3
V: TRBV11-2

DNA: TGTGCCAGCAGCCGACACCCAGGGCTCCTCACCTACGAGCAGTACTTC
CDR3: CASSRHPGLLTYEQYF
D: .
size: .
J: TRBJ2-7
V: TRBV14

DNA: TGCAGCGTTGATGCCCCAGGGCACTACAATGAGCAGTTCTTC
CDR3: CSVDAPGHYNEQFF
D: .
size: .
J: TRBJ2-1
V: TRBV29-1

DNA: TGTGCCAGCAGCCCTCGGACAGCAAGGGGAGATACGCAGTATTTT
CDR3: CASSPRTARGDTQYF
D: .
size: .
J: TRBJ2-3
V: TRBV7-8

DNA: TGTGCCAGCAGCCCCGGGGGGATGGACATTCAGTACTTC
CDR3: CASSPGGMDIQYF
D: TRBD2
size: .
J: TRBJ2-4
V: TRBV5-6

DNA: TGTGCCAGCAGTTTTGGCCCGCTGGGGGGTACGCAGTATTTT
CDR3: CASSFGPLGGTQYF
D: .
size: .
J: TRBJ2-3
V: TRBV6-2/TRBV6-3

DNA: TGTGCCAGCAGCGCTATAACTGAGCAGTTCTTC
CDR3: CASSAITEQFF
D: .
size: .
J: TRBJ2-1
V: TRBV5-6

DNA: TGTGCCAGCAGCGCCCCGGGACAGCTCTATGGCTACACCTTC
CDR3: CASSAPGQLYGYTF
D: TRBD1
size: .
J: TRBJ1-2
V: TRBV9

DNA: TGTGCCAGCAGCTTATTTACAGGGAACACTGAAGCTTTCTTT
CDR3: CASSLFTGNTEAFF
D: .
size: .
J: TRBJ1-1
V: TRBV7-9

DNA: TGTGCCAGCAGCTTAGGACAGACCTACTATGGCTACACCTTC
CDR3: CASSLGQTYYGYTF
D: .
size: once
J: TRBJ1-2
V: TRBV5-8

DNA: TGCGCCAGCAGCCAAGGCGGGGGCAGGGGGCCCACTGAAGCTTTCTTT
CDR3: CASSQGGGRGPTEAFF
D: TRBD1
size: once
J: TRBJ1-1
V: TRBV4-1

DNA: TGTGCCAGCAGAGGAACCCTGACTGGACAAGAGACCCAGTACTTC
CDR3: CASRGTLTGQETQYF
D: .
size: .
J: TRBJ2-5
V: TRBV2

DNA: TGTGCCACCAGCAGAGTACAGGGTGCGGCTTTCTTT
CDR3: CATSRVQGAAFF
D: .
size: .
J: TRBJ1-1
V: TRBV15

DNA: TGCGCCAGCAGCCTCTTAGGACAGGGGAATCGAGATACGCAGTATTTT
CDR3: CASSLLGQGNRDTQYF
D: TRBD1
size: .
J: TRBJ2-3
V: TRBV4-1

DNA: TGTGCCAGCAGCCAAGGAGGGAGAAGCAATCAGCCCCAGCATTTT
CDR3: CASSQGGRSNQPQHF
D: .
size: few
J: TRBJ1-5
V: TRBV4-2